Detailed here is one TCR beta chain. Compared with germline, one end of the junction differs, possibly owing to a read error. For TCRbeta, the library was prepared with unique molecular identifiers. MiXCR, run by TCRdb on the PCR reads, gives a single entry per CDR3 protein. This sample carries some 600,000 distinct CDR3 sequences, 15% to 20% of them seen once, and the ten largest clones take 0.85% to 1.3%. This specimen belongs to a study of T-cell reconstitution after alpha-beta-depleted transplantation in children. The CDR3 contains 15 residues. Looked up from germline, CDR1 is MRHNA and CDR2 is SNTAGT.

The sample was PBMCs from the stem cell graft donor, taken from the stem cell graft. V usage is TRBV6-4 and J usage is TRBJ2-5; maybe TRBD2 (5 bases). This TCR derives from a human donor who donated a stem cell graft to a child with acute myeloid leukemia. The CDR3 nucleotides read TGTGCCAGCAGTGACGGGGAGACTTGCGGAAATTTTTGGGTCTTC. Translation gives CASSDGETCGNFWVF.